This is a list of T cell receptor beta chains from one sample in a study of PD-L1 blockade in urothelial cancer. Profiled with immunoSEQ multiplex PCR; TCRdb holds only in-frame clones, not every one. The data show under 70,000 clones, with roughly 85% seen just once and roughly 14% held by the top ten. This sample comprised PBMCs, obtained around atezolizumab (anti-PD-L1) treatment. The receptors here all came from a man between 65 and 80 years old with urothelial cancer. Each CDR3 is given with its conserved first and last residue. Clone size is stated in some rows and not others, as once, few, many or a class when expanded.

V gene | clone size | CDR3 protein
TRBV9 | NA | CASSRTGGNTGELFF
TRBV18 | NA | CASSRTSDLNTGELFF
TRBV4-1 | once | CASSQVGLNNEQFF
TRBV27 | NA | CASSSTRDSTEAFF
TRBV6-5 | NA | CASTPGGLVEQFF
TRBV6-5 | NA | CASSYSGVRNEQFF
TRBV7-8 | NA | CASSFGGYNEQFF
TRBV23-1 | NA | CASSQSRREAYEQYF
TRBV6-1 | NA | CASSANGLQSISPLHF
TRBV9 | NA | CASSVGGTSGRVNEQFF
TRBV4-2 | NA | CASSQNRGRTEAFF
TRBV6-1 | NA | CASSLGESADTQYF
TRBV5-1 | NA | CASSAGTSGASDTQYF
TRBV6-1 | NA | CASTPEGGQTYEQYF
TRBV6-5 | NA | CASRAYTGELFF
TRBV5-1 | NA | CASSLATGGAGTQYF
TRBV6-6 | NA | CASSPGTGGPYEQYF
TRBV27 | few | CASSPDRAVAEAFF